This paragraph covers one T cell receptor (beta chain) sequence. The sample is drawn from a study of blood T cells in healthy people across ages. Sample-barcoded 5' priming and a J-beta primer mix drove a second PCR of roughly 6 to 12 cycles. Each cDNA molecule carried a tag from a template-switch adaptor that contained 12 random nucleotides. One entry per CDR3 protein, called by TCRdb with MiXCR from the 5' RACE reads. The sample lists 1.8 million or so distinct CDR3 sequences, about two fifths occurring once. Germline-derived CDR1 and CDR2 are SGHRS and YFSETQ. CDR3 length: 18 amino acids. V lost 0 bases, J lost 1 base, and 14 bases lay in between.

The rearrangement uses TRBV5-1 and TRBJ2-6; the D call may be TRBD1 or TRBD2 (5 bases each). Source material: blood. The sequence came from a human donor in good health. The CDR3 region is CASSLVWDAPSGANVLTF. As DNA, the CDR3 is TGCGCCAGCAGCTTGGTGTGGGACGCGCCTTCTGGGGCCAACGTCCTGACTTTC.